Listed here are 19 T cell receptor beta chains from one sample, sequenced in a study of blood T cells in healthy people across ages. The second PCR ran roughly 6 to 11 cycles with a sample-barcoded 5' primer and J-beta primers. TCRdb passed the 5' RACE reads through MiXCR, listing each CDR3 protein once. The table includes over a million distinct CDR3 sequences, 40% to 50% detected once. Material: blood. These receptor sequences come from a woman aged 55-69 years in good health.

This clonotype was seen more than once but under ten times. The chain's CDR3 is CASSYRGPHEQYF. The CDR3 DNA reads as TGTGCCAGCAGTTACCGAGGGCCCCACGAGCAGTACTTC. The V gene is TRBV6-2 or TRBV6-3, the J gene TRBJ2-7, with D possibly matching TRBD2 (5 bases). This CDR3 contains 13 residues. V lost 2 bases to trimming and J lost 5 bases, with 10 bases between them. Germline V CDR1 and CDR2: MNHEY, SVGEGT.

This clonotype was counted a few times. The chain combines TRBV6-5 with TRBJ2-5, with D perhaps TRBD1 or TRBD2 (5 bases each). Judging by the DNA end, TRBJ2-7 fits better; the J call may be wrong. The CDR3 length is 15 residues. The germline V gene has CDR1 MNHEY and CDR2 SVGAGI. CDR3 sequence reads: CASSRAGTLPYEQYF. CDR3 DNA: TGTGCCAGCTCAAGAGCCGGGACCCTCCCCTACGAGCAGTACTTC.

The rearrangement uses TRBV9 and TRBJ2-1, with D possibly being TRBD2 (5 bases). Germline V gives CDR1 SGDLS, CDR2 YYNGEE. Trimming stripped 3 bases from V and 10 bases from J, with 8 bases between. This CDR3 has 11 amino acids. CDR3 DNA: TGTGCCAGCAGCGAAGCGGAGGAGCAGTTCTTC. Encoded protein: CASSEAEEQFF.

This chain links TRBV4-1 with TRBJ2-7, with D perhaps given as TRBD1 or TRBD2 (5 bases each). The CDR3 runs 16 residues. In germline, CDR1 is MGHRA, CDR2 YSYEKL. Deletions cut 0 bases from V and 6 bases from J, with 18 bases between. This CDR3 is CASSQDGGPWASEQYF. CDR3 bases: TGCGCCAGCAGCCAAGATGGGGGTCCTTGGGCCAGCGAGCAGTACTTC.

This clonotype was observed a few times. The rearrangement uses TRBV24-1 and TRBJ2-7, with TRBD2 matching 11 bases. V shed 3 bases, J shed 3 bases, and the junction held 3 bases outside the gene matches. CDR3 length: 15 amino acids. Looked up from germline, CDR1 is KGHDR and CDR2 is SFDVKD. CDR3 nucleotide sequence: TGTGCCACCAGTGATCCTGGACTAGCGGGCTACGAGCAGTACTTC. Translating it yields CATSDPGLAGYEQYF.

This sequence joins TRBV20-1 and TRBJ1-5; tentatively, D is TRBD1 (5 bases). This CDR3 is 14 amino acids long. The ends were cut back, 5 bases at V and 0 bases at J, with 11 bases in the middle. From germline, CDR1 is DFQATT and CDR2 SNEGSKA (reference sequence). CDR3 bases: TGCAGTGCTCCTGACAGATATAGCAATCAGCCCCAGCATTTT. Protein: CSAPDRYSNQPQHF.

The rearrangement joins TRBV29-1 to TRBJ2-2, with TRBD1 identical over 11 bases. The CDR3 extends over 13 amino acids. The germline V gene has CDR1 SQVTM and CDR2 ANQGSEA. The V and J ends lost 4 bases and 5 bases, in that order; junction bases with no gene match: 0. The CDR3 nucleotides read TGCAGCGTTGGGGACAGGGGGACCGGGGAGCTGTTTTTT. It is translated as CSVGDRGTGELFF.

The V and J genes are TRBV13 and TRBJ2-7; D may be TRBD2 (7 bases). This CDR3 is 16 amino acids long. Trimming removed 5 bases at V and 2 bases at J, with 19 bases between. The V gene's germline CDR1 is PRHDT and CDR2 FYEKMQ (reference sequence). The chain's CDR3 is CASSISSGEGPYEQYF. The CDR3 DNA is TGTGCCAGCAGCATAAGTTCAGGGGAGGGCCCCTACGAGCAGTACTTC. Complete variable domain (other parts from reference TRBV13 and TRBJ2-7): AAGVIQSPRHLIKEKRETATLKCYPIPRHDTVYWYQQGPGQDPQFLISFYEKMQSDKGSIPDRFSAQQFSDYHSELNMSSLELGDSALYFCASSISSGEGPYEQYFGPGTRLTVT.

V and J are TRBV12-3 or TRBV12-4 and TRBJ2-7; D not certain. The tail of the sequence fits TRBJ2-5 better, so the J call may be wrong. The CDR3 length is 13 residues. For the CDR3, the DNA is TGTGCCAGCAGTTTAAGGGCCACAGAGACCCAGTACTTC. This translates into CASSLRATETQYF.

This clonotype was seen a handful of times. V is TRBV20-1 and J is TRBJ2-5, with 15 bases fitting TRBD2. V was clipped by 5 bases and J by 11 bases; unmatched bases: 12. The germline CDR1 and CDR2 sequences are DFQATT and SNEGSKA (reference sequence). This CDR3 region has 15 residues. The CDR3 nucleotides read TGCAGTGCTGGGGGACTAGCGGGAGGCTCTACGAAGCAGTACTTC. Amino acids: CSAGGLAGGSTKQYF.

This clonotype appeared a few times. The chain links TRBV7-2 to TRBJ1-2; 7 nucleotides line up with TRBD1. Germline V lookup: CDR1 SGHTA, CDR2 FQGNSA. Trimming took 4 bases from V and 4 from J; bases not matched to a gene: 3. This CDR3 has 13 residues. DNA for the CDR3: TGTGCCAGCAGCTCGGGACAGCGCTATGGCTACACCTTC. Protein: CASSSGQRYGYTF.

The CDR3 reads CATSDRAGMGNQPQHF. For the CDR3, the DNA is TGTGCCACCAGTGATCGGGCAGGGATGGGCAATCAGCCCCAGCATTTT. The chain carries TRBV24-1 and TRBJ1-5; perhaps TRBD1 as D (5 bases). The V and J ends lost 3 bases and 2 bases respectively, with 13 bases between them. Germline CDR1 reads KGHDR; CDR2 reads SFDVKD. This CDR3 has 16 amino acids.

This clonotype showed up many times. CDR3 coding DNA: TGCAGCGTTGAAACCGGGACAGGATATGGCTACACCTTC. Its protein is CSVETGTGYGYTF. The chain couples TRBV29-1 to TRBJ1-2, with 8 bases that match TRBD1. Germline lookup yields CDR1 SQVTM and CDR2 ANQGSEA. The V and J ends lost 2 bases and 5 bases, in that order; junction bases with no gene match: 4. The CDR3 is made up of 13 amino acids. The variable domain in full, with the rest retrieved from reference TRBV29-1 and TRBJ1-2, is SAVISQKPSRDICQRGTSLTIQCQVDSQVTMMFWYRQQPGQSLTLIATANQGSEATYESGFVIDKFPISRPNLTFSTLTVSNMSPEDSSIYLCSVETGTGYGYTFGSGTRLTVV.

The chain combines TRBV6-2 or TRBV6-3 with TRBJ2-1, with 11 positions matching TRBD2. Germline assignment: CDR1 MNHEY and CDR2 SVGEGT. V trimming: 4 bases; J trimming: 5 bases; junction bases outside the gene matches: 4. The CDR3 spans 15 residues. In nucleotides, the CDR3 is TGTGCCAGCAGTTCCGTAGCGGGAGGGGACAATGAGCAGTTCTTC. Translated, it gives CASSSVAGGDNEQFF.

The chain is built from TRBV12-3 or TRBV12-4 and TRBJ1-2; a possible D gene is TRBD1 (5 bases). CDR3 length: 13 amino acids. V dropped 4 bases and J dropped 4 bases, with 10 bases sitting between them. In DNA, the CDR3 is TGTGCCAGCAGTTCTGGGACTACCTATGGCTACACCTTC. It translates to CASSSGTTYGYTF.

This clonotype was observed a few times. The chain combines TRBV6-1 with TRBJ2-5; 7 nucleotides agree with TRBD1. The CDR3 length is 15 residues. V lost 6 bases and J lost 1; bases outside the gene matches: 8. Germline V CDR1 and CDR2: MNHNS, SASEGT. CDR3 nucleotide sequence: TGTGCCAGCAGGAGGGGGCAGGGCCCCCAAGAGACCCAGTACTTC. As protein: CASRRGQGPQETQYF.

This clonotype was observed once. V is TRBV6-1 and J is TRBJ2-4; tentative D call: TRBD2 (5 bases). Germline V lookup: CDR1 MNHNS, CDR2 SASEGT. CDR3 length: 14 amino acids. V lost 8 bases to trimming and J lost 5 bases, with 16 bases between them. The CDR3 loop reads CASGADRAENIQYF. Here the CDR3 DNA reads TGTGCCAGCGGAGCGGATCGGGCCGAAAACATTCAGTACTTC.

The V gene is TRBV5-1, the J gene TRBJ1-2; no clear D gene. Germline V gene sequence: CDR1 SGHRS, CDR2 YFSETQ. This CDR3 is built from 16 residues. The V gene lost 0 bases and the J gene lost 0 bases, with 12 bases spanning the gap. CDR3 in DNA: TGCGCCAGCAGCTTGGATCTCGGACGGACTAACTATGGCTACACCTTC. This sequence encodes CASSLDLGRTNYGYTF.

This clonotype was detected a few times. The J gene is TRBJ2-5, the V gene TRBV5-5; a possible D gene is TRBD2 (6 bases). The V end was cut by 2 bases, the J end by 3 bases, with 11 bases between. Germline-derived CDR1 and CDR2 are SGHKS and YYEKEE (reference sequence). The CDR3 runs 14 residues. CDR3 loop: CASSFWTGEETQYF. The CDR3 DNA reads as TGTGCCAGCAGCTTCTGGACGGGGGAAGAGACCCAGTACTTC. Full variable domain (remainder filled in from reference TRBV5-5 and TRBJ2-5): DAGVTQSPTHLIKTRGQQVTLRCSPISGHKSVSWYQQVLGQGPQFIFQYYEKEERGRGNFPDRFSARQFPNYSSELNVNALLLGDSALYLCASSFWTGEETQYFGPGTRLLVL.